Following are 24 T cell receptor beta chains from one sample sequenced in a study of T cell responses to AZD1222 COVID-19 vaccine. Clones were read by immunoSEQ multiplex PCR, and TCRdb kept only the in-frame ones, dropping some. The table includes around 130,000 clones, about 90% detected once. Sequenced here: peripheral blood, sampled 28 days after the second dose of the MenACWY control vaccine. The receptor source for this set is an adult who received the MenACWY meningococcal vaccine as a control.

This clone was seen only once. The chain employs TRBV3-1 (or the pseudogene TRBV3-2) and TRBJ2-3; TRBD2 agrees at 7 bases. Per the germline V gene, CDR1 is LGHDT and CDR2 is YNNKEL (reference sequence). The V and J ends lost 6 bases and 7 bases, in that order; junction bases with no gene match: 16. This CDR3 region has 16 residues. CDR3 sequence (DNA): TGTGCCAGCAGTCAAAGGGTGGGGCTAGCGGCACATACGCAGTATTTT. It yields the protein CASSQRVGLAAHTQYF.

The chain uses TRBV2 and TRBJ2-5; maybe TRBD1 (6 bases). V dropped 6 bases and J dropped 5 bases, with 13 bases sitting between them. This CDR3 contains 13 residues. CDR1 and CDR2 from the germline V gene are SNHLY and FYNNEI. CDR3 amino acids: CASRSGGRETQYF. In nucleotides, the CDR3 is TGTGCCAGCAGGAGTGGGGGCCGGGAGACCCAGTACTTC.

J is TRBJ2-1 and V is TRBV11-3; no firm D call. CDR1 is SGHNT and CDR2 is YENEEA in the germline V gene. V was pared by 5 bases and J by 0 bases, with 17 bases between. CDR3 length: 17 residues. CDR3 sequence reads: CASSPRGWRSSYNEQFF. As DNA, the CDR3 is TGTGCCAGCAGCCCCCGAGGCTGGCGGAGCTCCTACAATGAGCAGTTCTTC.

CDR3 in amino acids: CASSYPRGTQYF. DNA of the CDR3: TGTGCCAGCAGTTACCCCCGGGGGACGCAGTATTTT. The chain links TRBV12-3 or TRBV12-4 to TRBJ2-3, with D possibly being TRBD2 (6 bases). The CDR3 contains 12 residues. Between the trimmed V and J ends, which lost 4 bases and 9 bases, there was a span of 11 bases.

The CDR3 sequence: CASSGQGNQPQHF. The CDR3, as DNA: TGTGCCAGCAGCGGACAGGGCAATCAGCCCCAGCATTTT. The rearrangement links TRBV28 to TRBJ1-5, with TRBD1 matching 7 bases. Germline loops: CDR1 MDHEN, CDR2 SYDVKM. V was pared by 6 bases and J by 2 bases, with 1 base of the junction left unmatched. CDR3 length equals 13 residues.

The rearrangement links TRBV3-1 (or the pseudogene TRBV3-2) to TRBJ2-2; 14 bases align to TRBD2. CDR1 and CDR2 (germline): LGHDT, YNNKEL (reference sequence). After removal of 2 bases from V and 4 bases from J, the junction contained 6 bases not matched to a gene. This CDR3 contains 18 residues. The CDR3 DNA reads TGTGCCAGCAGCCAACTGGGACTAGCGGGAGTGGGCACCGGGGAGCTGTTTTTT. This encodes CASSQLGLAGVGTGELFF.

J is TRBJ2-1 and V is TRBV7-2, with D unresolved. V was pared by 5 bases and J by 4 bases, with 18 bases between. Germline V gene lookup returns CDR1 SGHTA and CDR2 FQGNSA. The CDR3 runs 16 residues. CDR3 amino acids: CASSLSPNLKYNEQFF. The CDR3 coding sequence is TGTGCCAGCAGCCTTTCACCGAACCTTAAATACAATGAGCAGTTCTTC.

V gene TRBV6-5 combines with J gene TRBJ2-2; the D call may be TRBD1 or TRBD2 (5 bases each). Between the trimmed V and J ends, which lost 3 bases and 5 bases, there was a span of 13 bases. This CDR3 is 15 amino acids long. Germline V CDR1 and CDR2: MNHEY, SVGAGI. The CDR3 spells CASSYRSGLTGELFF. The CDR3 DNA reads TGTGCCAGCAGTTATCGTTCGGGGCTAACCGGGGAGCTGTTTTTT.

As to this clone: This could be a read error, since a much larger clone is one nucleotide away. The chain combines TRBV5-4 with TRBJ1-1; D gene ambiguous. CDR3 size: 12 residues. Trimming took 1 base from V and 1 from J, leaving 2 bases between them. Germline values: CDR1 SGHNT, CDR2 YYREEE (reference sequence). CDR3 DNA: TGTGCCAGCAGCTTGCCGAACACTGAAGCTTTCTTT. Translated: CASSLPNTEAFF.

The V call is TRBV9, the J call TRBJ1-1; 7 nucleotides line up with TRBD1. J was trimmed by 0 bases and V by 4 bases; bases with no gene match: 12. The CDR3 is 17 residues long. Germline values: CDR1 SGDLS, CDR2 YYNGEE. The CDR3 here is CASSLTPGGTVNTEAFF. The CDR3 DNA sequence: TGTGCCAGCAGCCTCACTCCAGGGGGGACAGTGAACACTGAAGCTTTCTTT.

The chain recombines TRBV24-1 with TRBJ2-2, with 7 bases matching TRBD1. Germline CDR1 KGHDR, CDR2 SFDVKD. Trimming at V came to 4 bases and at J to 6 bases, leaving 7 bases not matched to a gene. The CDR3 has 15 amino acids. CDR3 protein: CATSESTGWAGELFF. The CDR3, as DNA: TGTGCCACCAGTGAGTCGACAGGGTGGGCCGGGGAGCTGTTTTTT.

The rearrangement joins TRBV30 to TRBJ2-7, with D maybe TRBD1 (5 bases). The length of the CDR3 is 13 residues. The V gene lost 2 bases and the J gene lost 2 bases, with 10 bases spanning the gap. Germline CDR1 is GTSNPN and CDR2 is SVGIG (reference sequence). The CDR3 nucleotides are TGTGCCTGGAGTCGAGCAGGGCCCTACGAGCAGTACTTC. As protein: CAWSRAGPYEQYF.

In nucleotides, the CDR3 is TGTGCCAGCAGCTTACGAGGGAGCCCTGGAAACACCATATATTTT. Its protein is CASSLRGSPGNTIYF. The chain links TRBV7-3 to TRBJ1-3, with D hard to call. Between the trimmed V and J ends, which lost 2 bases and 2 bases, there was a span of 10 bases. This CDR3 has 15 residues. Germline values: CDR1 SGHTA, CDR2 FQGTGA.

The chain joins TRBV12-3 or TRBV12-4 to TRBJ2-1; D is ambiguous. V gave up 2 bases and J gave up 10 bases, with 9 bases separating them. The CDR3 contains 12 residues. The CDR3 nucleotides read TGTGCCAGCAGTTTATTGTCTTGGGAGCAGTTCTTC. This sequence encodes CASSLLSWEQFF.

The chain carries TRBV21-1 and TRBJ2-7. TRBV21-1 is a known pseudogene. The CDR3 consists of 15 residues. CDR3 nucleotides: TGTGCCAGCAACACAGAGGGACCTAGACCCTACGAGCAGTACTTC. This codes for CASNTEGPRPYEQYF.

The chain is built from TRBV7-2 and TRBJ2-2, with D perhaps TRBD1 (6 bases). This CDR3 has 15 residues. Germline V gene data show CDR1 as SGHTA and CDR2 as FQGNSA. V was trimmed by 7 bases and J by 2 bases, leaving 14 bases between them. This CDR3 reads CASNPRDTNTGELFF. The CDR3, as DNA: TGTGCCAGCAACCCCCGGGACACCAACACCGGGGAGCTGTTTTTT. The variable domain in full, with the rest retrieved from reference TRBV7-2 and TRBJ2-2, is GAGVSQSPSNKVTEKGKDVELRCDPISGHTALYWYRQSLGQGLEFLIYFQGNSAPDKSGLPSDRFSAERTGGSVSTLTIQRTQQEDSAVYLCASNPRDTNTGELFFGEGSRLTVL.

The CDR3 is CASSRGLAAPYEQYF. CDR3 DNA: TGCGCCAGCAGCCGGGGACTAGCGGCACCCTACGAGCAGTACTTC. The chain is built from TRBV5-1 and TRBJ2-7, with 11 bases fitting TRBD2. J gave up 2 bases and V 4 bases, and 5 bases lay outside the gene matches. This CDR3 has 15 residues. CDR1 is SGHRS, CDR2 YFSETQ, per germline.

CDR3 region: CASSPWTGGSGGNQPQHF. CDR3 nucleotide sequence: TGTGCCAGCAGTCCATGGACAGGGGGCTCGGGAGGCAATCAGCCCCAGCATTTT. The V and J genes are TRBV6-6 and TRBJ1-5; 11 positions match TRBD1. The J segment lost 2 bases and the V segment lost 5 bases, leaving 11 bases of the junction unmatched. Germline loops: CDR1 MNHNY, CDR2 SVGAGI (reference sequence). This CDR3 is 18 amino acids long.

The rearrangement joins TRBV29-1 to TRBJ2-7; weak D call: TRBD1 (5 bases). Trimming stripped 1 base from V and 2 bases from J, with 9 bases between. The CDR3 loop spans 13 amino acids. The germline V gene encodes CDR1 SQVTM and CDR2 ANQGSEA. CDR3 region: CSVEGTGAYEQYF. CDR3 sequence (DNA): TGCAGCGTTGAAGGCACAGGAGCCTACGAGCAGTACTTC.

This clone was counted a single time. V gene TRBV28 combines with J gene TRBJ1-1; 9 bases line up with TRBD1. Germline lookup yields CDR1 MDHEN and CDR2 SYDVKM. CDR3 length equals 15 residues. The V gene end was trimmed by 7 bases and the J gene end by 0 bases; junction bases not matched to a gene: 6. The CDR3 DNA reads TGTGCCAGCAAACAGGGGGCGTTTATGAACACTGAAGCTTTCTTT. Its protein product is CASKQGAFMNTEAFF.

Only one count was recorded for this clone. The chain employs TRBV18 and TRBJ2-1, with D unresolved. This CDR3 has 14 amino acids. Looked up from germline, CDR1 is KGHSH and CDR2 is LQKENI. The V gene lost 0 bases and the J gene lost 5 bases, with 8 bases spanning the gap. The CDR3 bases are TGTGCCAGCTCACCACCACAGCCCAACAATGAGCAGTTCTTC. Encoded protein: CASSPPQPNNEQFF.

The DNA for the CDR3 is TGTGCCAGCAGTTTATCAGGCGGGAGAGGTTACAATGAGCAGTTCTTC. It yields the protein CASSLSGGRGYNEQFF. The J gene is TRBJ2-1, the V gene TRBV27; 7 bases are a match to TRBD2. This CDR3 region has 16 residues. The V segment lost 0 bases and the J segment 4 bases; nucleotides outside the gene matches: 6. Germline CDR1 MNHEY, CDR2 SMNVEV (reference sequence).

The chain employs TRBV6-5 and TRBJ1-1; D uncertain. V was clipped by 0 bases and J by 1 base, with 6 bases between them. The CDR3 is made up of 14 amino acids. CDR1 MNHEY and CDR2 SVGAGI come from the germline V gene. CDR3 protein: CASSYSGSNTEAFF. CDR3 sequence (DNA): TGTGCCAGCAGTTACTCGGGCTCGAACACTGAAGCTTTCTTT.

In this sample, this clone turned up a few times. The gene calls are TRBV15 and TRBJ2-7, with 9 bases that match TRBD1. V trimming: 1 base; J trimming: 5 bases; junction bases outside the gene matches: 6. Germline V gene data show CDR1 as LNHNV and CDR2 as YYDKDF (reference sequence). CDR3 size: 15 residues. The CDR3 coding sequence is TGTGCCACCAGCAGAGTAGGACAGGGGAACCACGAGCAGTACTTC. This gives the protein CATSRVGQGNHEQYF.